The rows below give T cell receptor beta chains drawn from one sample of a study of radiation and T cells in renal cell carcinoma. Profiled with immunoSEQ multiplex PCR; TCRdb holds only in-frame clones, not every one. The sample has under 55,000 clones, 83% seen once. This material consisted of blood, taken from a patient whose treatment included radiotherapy and nephrectomy. These receptors all come from a woman aged 70-85 years with renal cell carcinoma. Both conserved end residues are part of each CDR3.

v_gene | CDR3aa
TRBV19 | CASSIGGARNGYTF
TRBV27 | CASSPTSAGELFF
TRBV7-3 | CASSLDGANTGELFF
TRBV30 | CAWRDPGFLRTGELFF
TRBV2 | CASSDWISRNTEAFF
TRBV27 | CASSLRGANVLTF
TRBV13 | CASSLVGQGVQETQYF
TRBV6-6 | CASRLAERYEQYF
TRBV14 | CASSQDRRVGETQYF
TRBV4-1 | CASSQGRPTEQFF
TRBV5-1 | CASSSRTSKGETQYF
TRBV23-1 | CASIKRISSYNSPLHF
TRBV11-2 | CASSLDSSYEQYF
TRBV12-1 | CASSPDELAGGTYEQYF
TRBV11-3 | CASSTSEGIQYF
TRBV19 | CASSIAANSPLHF
TRBV5-8 | CASSPGTGAATNEKLFF
TRBV5-1 | CASSLFRGTGEQYF